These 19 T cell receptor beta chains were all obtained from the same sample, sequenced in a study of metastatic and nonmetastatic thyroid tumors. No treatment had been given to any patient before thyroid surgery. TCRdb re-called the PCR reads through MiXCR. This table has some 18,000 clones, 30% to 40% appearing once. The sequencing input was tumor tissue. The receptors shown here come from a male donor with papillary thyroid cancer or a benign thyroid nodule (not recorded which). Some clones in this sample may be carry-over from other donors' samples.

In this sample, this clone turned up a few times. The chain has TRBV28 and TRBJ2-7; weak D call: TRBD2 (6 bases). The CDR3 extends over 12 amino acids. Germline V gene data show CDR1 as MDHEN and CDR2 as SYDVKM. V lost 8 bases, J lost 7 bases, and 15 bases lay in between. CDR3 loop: CASEGRMPEQYF. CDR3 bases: TGTGCCAGCGAGGGGAGGATGCCGGAGCAGTACTTC.

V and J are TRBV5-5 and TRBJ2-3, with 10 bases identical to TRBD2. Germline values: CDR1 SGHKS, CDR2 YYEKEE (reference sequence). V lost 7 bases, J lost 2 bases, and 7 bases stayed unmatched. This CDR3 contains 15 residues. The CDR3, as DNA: TGTGCCAGCGGCCCTAGCGGGAGTATCACAGATACGCAGTATTTT. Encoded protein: CASGPSGSITDTQYF.

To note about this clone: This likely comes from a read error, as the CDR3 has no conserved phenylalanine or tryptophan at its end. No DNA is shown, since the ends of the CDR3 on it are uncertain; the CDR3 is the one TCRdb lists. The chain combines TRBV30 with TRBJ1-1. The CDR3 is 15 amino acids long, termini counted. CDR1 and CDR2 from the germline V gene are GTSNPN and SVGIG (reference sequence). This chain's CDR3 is CAWSVLGGWGTEALV.

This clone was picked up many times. CDR3 nucleotides: TGCAGTGCTTACAGGCCCGGGAACACTGAAGCTTTCTTT. It specifies CSAYRPGNTEAFF. J is TRBJ1-1 and V is TRBV20-1; D might be TRBD1 (5 bases). This CDR3 spans 13 amino acids. With 5 bases removed from V and 1 base from J, the gap between germline ends came to 11 bases. In germline, CDR1 is DFQATT, CDR2 SNEGSKA (reference sequence).

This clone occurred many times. The CDR3 loop is CASSLSGGYEQYF. CDR3 coding DNA: TGTGCCAGCAGTTTATCAGGGGGGTACGAGCAGTACTTC. This chain joins TRBV28 and TRBJ2-7; D possibly corresponds to TRBD1 (7 bases). Deletions cut 1 base from V and 4 bases from J, with 8 bases between. CDR3 length equals 13 residues. CDR1 is MDHEN and CDR2 is SYDVKM in the germline V gene.

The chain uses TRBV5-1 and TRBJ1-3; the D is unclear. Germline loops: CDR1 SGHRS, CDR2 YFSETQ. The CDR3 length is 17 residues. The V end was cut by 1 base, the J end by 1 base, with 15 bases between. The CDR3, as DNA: TGCGCCAGCAGCTTGAACAGACTTAGCTCATCTGGAAACACCATATATTTT. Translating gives CASSLNRLSSSGNTIYF.

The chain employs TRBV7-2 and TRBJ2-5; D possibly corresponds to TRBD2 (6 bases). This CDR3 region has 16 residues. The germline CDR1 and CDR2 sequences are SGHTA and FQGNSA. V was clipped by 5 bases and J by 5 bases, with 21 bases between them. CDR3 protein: CASSTLPRRVAETQYF. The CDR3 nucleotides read TGTGCCAGCAGCACGCTCCCGAGGAGGGTAGCGGAGACCCAGTACTTC.

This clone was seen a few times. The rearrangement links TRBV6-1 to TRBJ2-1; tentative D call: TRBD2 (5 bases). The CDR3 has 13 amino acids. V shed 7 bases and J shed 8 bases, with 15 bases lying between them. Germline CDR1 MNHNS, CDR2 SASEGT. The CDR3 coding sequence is TGTGCCAGCATTGTAGTTAGCGAGTATGAGCAGTTCTTC. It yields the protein CASIVVSEYEQFF.

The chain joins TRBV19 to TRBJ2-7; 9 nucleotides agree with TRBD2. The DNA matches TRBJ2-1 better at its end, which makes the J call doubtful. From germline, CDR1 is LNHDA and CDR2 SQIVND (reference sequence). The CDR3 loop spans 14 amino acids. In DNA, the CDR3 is TGTGCCAGTAGTATGGGACTAGCTTCCTACGAGCAGTTCTTC. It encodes CASSMGLASYEQFF.

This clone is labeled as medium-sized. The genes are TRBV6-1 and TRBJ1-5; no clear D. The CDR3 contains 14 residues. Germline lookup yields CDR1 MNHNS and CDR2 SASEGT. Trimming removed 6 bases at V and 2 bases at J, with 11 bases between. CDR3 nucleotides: TGTGCCAGCAGCCTCCCCCTGGGCAATCAGCCCCAGCATTTT. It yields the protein CASSLPLGNQPQHF.

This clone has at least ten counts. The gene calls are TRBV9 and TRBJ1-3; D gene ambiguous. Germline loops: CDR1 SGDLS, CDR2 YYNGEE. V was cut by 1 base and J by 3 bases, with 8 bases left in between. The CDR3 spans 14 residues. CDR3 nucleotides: TGTGCCAGCAGCGTACAAGGGTATGGAAACACCATATATTTT. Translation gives CASSVQGYGNTIYF.

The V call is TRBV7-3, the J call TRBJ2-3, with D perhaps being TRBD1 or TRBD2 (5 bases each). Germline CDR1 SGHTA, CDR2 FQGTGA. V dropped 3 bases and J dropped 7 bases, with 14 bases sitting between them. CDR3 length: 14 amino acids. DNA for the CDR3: TGTGCCAGCAGCTTGGGGACGGAATTGAATACGCAGTATTTT. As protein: CASSLGTELNTQYF. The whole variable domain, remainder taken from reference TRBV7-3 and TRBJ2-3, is GAGVSQTPSNKVTEKGKYVELRCDPISGHTALYWYRQSLGQGPEFLIYFQGTGAADDSGLPNDRFFAVRPEGSVSTLKIQRTERGDSAVYLCASSLGTELNTQYFGPGTRLTVL.

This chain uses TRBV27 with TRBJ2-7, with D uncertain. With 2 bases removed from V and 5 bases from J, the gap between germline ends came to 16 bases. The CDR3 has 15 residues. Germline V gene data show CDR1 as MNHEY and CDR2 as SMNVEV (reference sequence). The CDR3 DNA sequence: TGTGCCAGCAGTTTACAGTTCTCCGGAATCCACGAGCAGTACTTC. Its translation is CASSLQFSGIHEQYF.

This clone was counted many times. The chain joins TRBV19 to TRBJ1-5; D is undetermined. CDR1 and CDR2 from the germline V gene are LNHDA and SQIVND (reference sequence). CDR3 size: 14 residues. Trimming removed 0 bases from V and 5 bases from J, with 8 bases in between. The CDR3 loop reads CASSIDGADQPQHF. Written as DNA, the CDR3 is TGTGCCAGTAGTATAGATGGAGCGGATCAGCCCCAGCATTTT.

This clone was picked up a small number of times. The CDR3 is CASKLGQGFYEQYF. The CDR3 coding sequence is TGTGCCAGCAAACTTGGACAGGGGTTCTACGAGCAGTACTTC. V is TRBV28 and J is TRBJ2-7, with TRBD1 matching over 9 bases. Unmatched junction bases numbered 7, after V lost 7 bases and J lost 3 bases. Per germline, CDR1 MDHEN and CDR2 SYDVKM. The CDR3 runs to 14 residues.

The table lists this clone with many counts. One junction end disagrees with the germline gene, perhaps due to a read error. The chain's CDR3 is CATTDPGANVPTF. CDR3 in DNA: TGTGCCACAACCGATCCTGGGGCCAACGTCCCGACTTTC. The V call is TRBV6-1, the J call TRBJ2-6; the D gene is possibly TRBD1 (5 bases). The germline V gene has CDR1 MNHNS and CDR2 SASEGT. There are 13 residues in the CDR3.

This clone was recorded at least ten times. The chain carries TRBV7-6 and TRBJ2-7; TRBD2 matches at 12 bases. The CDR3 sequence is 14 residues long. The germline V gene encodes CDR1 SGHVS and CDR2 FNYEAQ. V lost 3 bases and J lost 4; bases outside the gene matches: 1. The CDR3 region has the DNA TGTGCCAGCAGCTTCGGACTAGCGGGGTACGAGCAGTACTTC. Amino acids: CASSFGLAGYEQYF.

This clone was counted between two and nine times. CDR3 coding DNA: TGTGCCAGTAGAGATGGCTCCGCCTACGAGCAGTACTTC. It translates to CASRDGSAYEQYF. The rearrangement links TRBV28 to TRBJ2-7; D remains unclear. Between the trimmed V and J ends, which lost 9 bases and 2 bases, there was a span of 14 bases. The CDR3 length is 13 residues. Germline CDR1 MDHEN, CDR2 SYDVKM.

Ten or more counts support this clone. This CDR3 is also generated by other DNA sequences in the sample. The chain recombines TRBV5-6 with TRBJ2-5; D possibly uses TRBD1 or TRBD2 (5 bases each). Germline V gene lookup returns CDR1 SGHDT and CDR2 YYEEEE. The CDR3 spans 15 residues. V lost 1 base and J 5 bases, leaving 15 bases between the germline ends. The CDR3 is CASSLRTLGGETQYF. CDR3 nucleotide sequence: TGTGCCAGCAGCTTGAGGACACTAGGTGGGGAGACCCAGTACTTC.